This note documents a single T cell receptor (beta chain) sequence. Its specificity is unknown. TCRdb re-called the 5' RACE reads with MiXCR, one entry per CDR3 protein. The repertoire has around 900 distinct CDR3 sequences, approximately 43% of them found once; the top ten carry about 11%. The data derive from a study of T-cell memory formation after mild COVID-19. Whole-study findings and limits: In pre-infection memory, a portion of responding clones appeared, which suggested that cross-reactive memory joined. Contracting clones from day 15 to 85 had balanced CD4/CD8; later expanders favoured CD4+.

The CDR3 has 14 residues. V lost 1 base and J 3 bases, leaving 10 bases between the germline ends. Sequencing was carried out using PBMCs or a T cell subset sorted from them (not recorded which). This TCR derives from an adult who had mild COVID-19 (a few samples of this study predate the infection). Cell type and time point are not known. V usage is TRBV12-3 or TRBV12-4 and J usage is TRBJ2-7; the D is unclear. The CDR3 nucleotides read TGTGCCAGCAGTTTAGGCACAGCAGGCTACGAGCAGTACTTC. This sequence encodes CASSLGTAGYEQYF.